A single sample is the source of the 24 T cell receptor beta chains below, sequenced in a study of T cell changes during pregnancy in multiple sclerosis. Sequencing used immunoSEQ multiplex PCR; TCRdb keeps in-frame clones, though not all of them. The sample holds roughly 100,000 clones, 91% seen once. The sequencing used peripheral blood, collected after pregnancy. The receptors derive from a female donor in good health, enrolled as a control in a pregnancy study.

This clone appeared a single time. The J gene is TRBJ1-2, the V gene TRBV13, with TRBD1 matching 8 bases. Germline V gene sequence: CDR1 PRHDT, CDR2 FYEKMQ (reference sequence). The CDR3 loop spans 16 amino acids. V shed 5 bases, J shed 0 bases, and the junction held 8 bases outside the gene matches. The CDR3 protein is CASSAGTGLSNYGYTF. The DNA for the CDR3 is TGTGCCAGCAGCGCCGGGACAGGCCTTTCTAACTATGGCTACACCTTC.

V gene TRBV7-9 combines with J gene TRBJ2-5; 12 bases are a match to TRBD2. The V and J ends lost 5 bases and 2 bases, in that order; junction bases with no gene match: 3. This CDR3 is built from 15 residues. Germline CDR1 reads SEHNR; CDR2 reads FQNEAQ (reference sequence). The CDR3 nucleotides read TGTGCCAGCAGCCCCGGACTAGCGGGGCAAGAGACCCAGTACTTC. Amino acids: CASSPGLAGQETQYF.

On this clone: The junction and the germline gene differ at one end; a read error may be behind it. The rearrangement uses TRBV27 and TRBJ2-1; 8 bases line up with TRBD1. The CDR3 is 19 amino acids. CDR1 is MNHEY and CDR2 is SMNVEV in the germline V gene (reference sequence). In DNA, the CDR3 is TGTGCCAGCAGTTTATCGGGCAGGGGGCAAACGAGCTCCTACGATGAGCAGTTCTTC. It specifies CASSLSGRGQTSSYDEQFF.

This sequence joins TRBV13 and TRBJ1-1; no clear D. V lost 6 bases and J 0 bases, leaving 11 bases between the germline ends. Germline CDR1 is PRHDT and CDR2 is FYEKMQ (reference sequence). The CDR3 consists of 14 residues. The CDR3 DNA is TGTGCCAGCAGACATGACACCCTGAACACTGAAGCTTTCTTT. Amino acids: CASRHDTLNTEAFF.

CDR3 amino acids: CASSLAPTRNRRETQYF. In DNA, the CDR3 is TGCGCCAGCAGCTTGGCCCCAACAAGGAACCGGAGGGAGACCCAGTACTTC. The rearrangement uses TRBV5-1 and TRBJ2-5, with D tentatively TRBD2 (5 bases). The germline CDR1 and CDR2 sequences are SGHRS and YFSETQ. V gave up 0 bases and J gave up 5 bases, with 20 bases separating them. The CDR3 consists of 17 residues.

This clone appeared a few times. This rearrangement joins TRBV6-5 to TRBJ2-7; TRBD1 agrees at 9 bases. Germline-derived CDR1 and CDR2 are MNHEY and SVGAGI. The CDR3 has 14 residues. V dropped 5 bases and J dropped 3; count of bases not matched to a gene: 5. CDR3 sequence (DNA): TGTGCCAGCAGTCGAGACAGGGGGGGCTACGAGCAGTACTTC. Translated: CASSRDRGGYEQYF.

The V and J genes are TRBV4-3 and TRBJ2-2, with D possibly matching TRBD2 (7 bases). This CDR3 spans 16 amino acids. Trimming took off 1 base at V and 7 bases at J, with 16 bases between the two ends. The germline V gene encodes CDR1 LGHNA and CDR2 YSLEER. CDR3 in amino acids: CASSQVAGEGHGELFF. DNA of the CDR3: TGCGCCAGCAGCCAAGTGGCGGGGGAGGGACACGGGGAGCTGTTTTTT.

The V and J genes are TRBV28 and TRBJ1-1, with no clear D. The CDR3 consists of 11 residues. V was cut by 10 bases and J by 4 bases, with 10 bases left in between. The germline gives CDR1 MDHEN, CDR2 SYDVKM. DNA of the CDR3: TGTGCCACCTCCGGGGTCACTGAAGCTTTCTTT. Translation gives CATSGVTEAFF.

DNA of the CDR3: TGTGCCAGCAGCACCTGGACAGTTTGGAACACTGAAGCTTTCTTT. It encodes CASSTWTVWNTEAFF. The chain is built from TRBV5-6 and TRBJ1-1, with a tentative D call TRBD1 (6 bases). V gave up 4 bases and J gave up 1 base, with 14 bases separating them. The length of the CDR3 is 15 residues. CDR1 and CDR2 from the germline V gene are SGHDT and YYEEEE.

This sequence joins TRBV27 and TRBJ1-4; TRBD1 matches at 9 bases. Germline-derived CDR1 and CDR2 are MNHEY and SMNVEV (reference sequence). V gave up 6 bases and J gave up 0 bases; unmatched junction bases: 14. The CDR3 contains 19 residues. In nucleotides, the CDR3 is TGTGCCAGCAGCCCACCGGACAGGGGTGGCCCTGCAACTAATGAAAAACTGTTTTTT. It yields the protein CASSPPDRGGPATNEKLFF.

As regards this clone: A read error may account for a junction end that differs from germline. This chain joins TRBV9 and TRBJ2-3; 7 bases agree with TRBD2. Germline V gene data show CDR1 as SGDLS and CDR2 as YYNGEE. The CDR3 is made up of 14 amino acids. The CDR3 region is CASSVVTSTDTQYF. In nucleotides, the CDR3 is TGTGCCAGCAGCGTAGTGACTAGCACCGATACGCAGTATTTT.

The chain has TRBV5-1 and TRBJ2-3; the match to TRBD1 covers 9 bases. The junction had 5 bases not matched to a gene; V was cut back by 0 bases and J by 6 bases. Germline CDR1 and CDR2: SGHRS and YFSETQ. The CDR3 consists of 15 residues. The CDR3 loop is CASSLGDRAYDTQYF. CDR3 nucleotides: TGCGCCAGCAGCTTGGGGGACAGGGCGTACGATACGCAGTATTTT. Filled out from reference TRBV5-1 and TRBJ2-3, the complete variable domain reads KAGVTQTPRYLIKTRGQQVTLSCSPISGHRSVSWYQQTPGQGLQFLFEYFSETQRNKGNFPGRFSGRQFSNSRSEMNVSTLELGDSALYLCASSLGDRAYDTQYFGPGTRLTVL.

This chain connects TRBV7-8 to TRBJ2-4; D possibly corresponds to TRBD1 (5 bases). This CDR3 region has 16 residues. Germline CDR1 SGHVS, CDR2 FQNEAQ. The V and J ends lost 5 bases and 0 bases respectively, with 14 bases between them. The CDR3 here is CASSPGHQVAKNIQYF. CDR3 in DNA: TGTGCCAGCAGCCCAGGACACCAAGTAGCCAAAAACATTCAGTACTTC.

This chain uses TRBV29-1 with TRBJ1-5; D ambiguous. V lost 4 bases, J lost 0 bases, and 7 bases lay in between. The germline gives CDR1 SQVTM, CDR2 ANQGSEA. This CDR3 has 13 amino acids. The CDR3: CSVGYSSNQPQHF. Written as DNA, the CDR3 is TGCAGCGTTGGTTACAGTAGCAATCAGCCCCAGCATTTT. The full variable domain, with the rest looked up from reference TRBV29-1 and TRBJ1-5, is SAVISQKPSRDICQRGTSLTIQCQVDSQVTMMFWYRQQPGQSLTLIATANQGSEATYESGFVIDKFPISRPNLTFSTLTVSNMSPEDSSIYLCSVGYSSNQPQHFGDGTRLSIL.

The chain couples TRBV28 to TRBJ2-7; 8 bases align to TRBD2. This CDR3 has 14 amino acids. The trim removed 6 bases at V and 5 bases at J, leaving 9 bases unmatched. The germline V gene encodes CDR1 MDHEN and CDR2 SYDVKM. The CDR3 region has the DNA TGTGCCAGCAGGGTGTTTCGGGGGGGCGACGAGCAGTACTTC. Its protein product is CASRVFRGGDEQYF.

The V gene is TRBV4-3, the J gene TRBJ1-2, with unresolved D. The germline V gene encodes CDR1 LGHNA and CDR2 YSLEER. The CDR3 has 14 residues. Trimming took off 3 bases at V and 9 bases at J, with 17 bases between the two ends. CDR3 residues: CASSQTPAARSYTF. CDR3 DNA sequence: TGCGCCAGCAGCCAGACCCCCGCGGCGCGCAGCTACACCTTC.

A note on this clone: Germline and junction disagree at one end, which may indicate a read error. The chain uses TRBV10-3 and TRBJ1-1; 7 bases fit TRBD1. The germline V gene encodes CDR1 ENHRY and CDR2 SYGVKD. The CDR3 is 14 residues long. The CDR3 protein is CAIKDREPNSEAFF. CDR3 bases: TGTGCCATCAAAGACAGGGAGCCGAACTCTGAAGCTTTCTTT.

The chain employs TRBV4-2 and TRBJ2-6; the D gene is possibly TRBD2 (6 bases). The CDR3 spans 19 residues. V was clipped by 4 bases and J by 0 bases, with 19 bases between them. Looked up from germline, CDR1 is LGHNA and CDR2 is YNFKEQ. Here the CDR3 reads CASSPLGGGINSGANVLTF. CDR3 in DNA: TGTGCCAGCAGCCCCCTTGGTGGGGGGATTAACTCTGGGGCCAACGTCCTGACTTTC.

The rearrangement joins TRBV19 to TRBJ2-7, with 9 bases identical to TRBD1. This CDR3 is built from 13 residues. Looked up from germline, CDR1 is LNHDA and CDR2 is SQIVND (reference sequence). V was clipped by 4 bases and J by 6 bases; unmatched bases: 4. DNA of the CDR3: TGTGCCAGTAGTAATGACAGGGGGAGCGAGCAGTACTTC. Protein: CASSNDRGSEQYF.

The CDR3 bases are TGTGCCAGTGGGACAGGAAGACTCTCTGGGGCCAACGTCCTGACTTTC. Amino acid sequence: CASGTGRLSGANVLTF. The chain recombines TRBV9 with TRBJ2-6; 8 bases map to TRBD1. V shed 8 bases, J shed 0 bases, and the junction held 7 bases outside the gene matches. CDR1 and CDR2 (germline): SGDLS, YYNGEE. The CDR3 totals 16 residues.

The rearrangement links TRBV19 to TRBJ2-1; perhaps TRBD1 as D (6 bases). CDR1 is LNHDA and CDR2 is SQIVND in the germline V gene (reference sequence). The V gene lost 3 bases and the J gene lost 2 bases, with 11 bases spanning the gap. The CDR3 is 15 amino acids. CDR3 coding DNA: TGTGCCAGTAGTATTGCGTGGGGGCCCTACAATGAGCAGTTCTTC. Residues: CASSIAWGPYNEQFF.

The chain recombines TRBV7-2 with TRBJ1-6; weak D call: TRBD1 (6 bases). The CDR3 spans 15 residues. Trimming removed 1 base at V and 7 bases at J, with 11 bases between. Germline V lookup: CDR1 SGHTA, CDR2 FQGNSA. CDR3 bases: TGTGCCAGCAGCTTAGAGGGGGTTTCCAATTCACCCCTCCACTTT. Its protein product is CASSLEGVSNSPLHF.

The chain combines TRBV7-3 with TRBJ2-1, with D perhaps TRBD2 (6 bases). The V end lost 1 base, the J end lost 7 bases, and 8 bases lay between the germline ends. The CDR3 is 13 residues long. Germline CDR1 reads SGHTA; CDR2 reads FQGTGA. The CDR3 sequence: CASSLIGGNEQFF. CDR3 in DNA: TGTGCCAGCAGCTTAATAGGAGGGAATGAGCAGTTCTTC.

The chain links TRBV5-5 to TRBJ2-1; possibly TRBD1 for D (6 bases). CDR3 length: 14 amino acids. In germline, CDR1 is SGHKS, CDR2 YYEKEE (reference sequence). The germline V and J ends were trimmed by 3 bases and 9 bases, with 16 bases remaining between them. CDR3 in DNA: TGTGCCAGCAGCTCAGGGGCGCTGGGGAGTGAGCAGTTCTTC. It is translated as CASSSGALGSEQFF.